The 7 T cell receptor beta chains below come from one sample, sequenced in a study of beta chain features in type 1 diabetes. Expressed TCRB transcripts were sequenced, since all the RNA that had been isolated was reverse transcribed. Using immunoSEQ multiplex PCR, the repertoire was profiled, and TCRdb retains in-frame clones only, with some absent. The data contain under 900,000 clones, roughly 16% of them singletons. The sample taken for sequencing was naive CD4+ T cells from blood. The receptors shown here come from a woman aged 18-30 years in good health.

This clone has at least ten counts. The chain is built from TRBV14 and TRBJ2-1, with D uncertain. Germline V CDR1 and CDR2: SGHDN, FVKESK. The CDR3 spans 11 residues. V lost 1 base and J lost 10, with 5 bases in between. The CDR3 region is CASSQGGEQFF. The CDR3 DNA is TGTGCCAGCAGCCAAGGAGGAGAGCAGTTCTTC.

In this sample, this clone turned up a few times. The V and J genes are TRBV28 and TRBJ2-3; the match to TRBD1 covers 8 bases. Germline V gene lookup returns CDR1 MDHEN and CDR2 SYDVKM. Trimming took 5 bases from V and 5 from J; bases not matched to a gene: 12. The CDR3 sequence is 16 residues long. CDR3 loop: CASSTRTGRYLDTQYF. CDR3 nucleotide sequence: TGTGCCAGCAGTACCCGGACAGGGCGCTACCTAGATACGCAGTATTTT.

The chain couples TRBV18 to TRBJ2-1, with D unresolved. The V end lost 3 bases, the J end lost 5 bases, and 8 bases lay between the germline ends. This CDR3 comprises 13 residues. Germline V gene data show CDR1 as KGHSH and CDR2 as LQKENI. CDR3 amino acids: CASSPYSHNEQFF. The CDR3 nucleotides are TGTGCCAGCTCACCTTACTCACACAATGAGCAGTTCTTC.

The CDR3, as DNA: TGTGCCAGCAGCCAATCTTTCGGGAGGGCGGACGAGACCCAGTACTTC. Amino acids: CASSQSFGRADETQYF. The chain couples TRBV16 to TRBJ2-5; TRBD2 matches 8 bases. V dropped 0 bases and J dropped 5; count of bases not matched to a gene: 8. The CDR3 runs 16 residues. Germline CDR1 and CDR2: KGHSY and FQNENV.

This chain joins TRBV7-2 and TRBJ2-7; 8 bases align to TRBD2. The CDR3 runs 15 residues. Losses at the gene ends were 4 bases for V and 2 bases for J; bases not matched to a gene: 7. Per germline, CDR1 SGHTA and CDR2 FQGNSA. CDR3 region: CASSYHSGAAYEQYF. The CDR3 DNA reads TGTGCCAGCAGCTATCATAGCGGGGCGGCCTACGAGCAGTACTTC.

The rearrangement joins TRBV5-8 to TRBJ2-2; D may be TRBD2 (6 bases). The germline gives CDR1 SGHTS, CDR2 YDEGEE. V gave up 0 bases and J gave up 7 bases, with 19 bases separating them. The CDR3 totals 17 residues. The CDR3 nucleotides are TGTGCCAGCAGCTTGGCCCTTGACGTTCTAGCGAGCGGGGAGCTGTTTTTT. Amino acids: CASSLALDVLASGELFF.

This clone was counted between two and nine times. V is TRBV7-2 and J is TRBJ2-1; D is unclear. Germline values: CDR1 SGHTA, CDR2 FQGNSA. The CDR3 covers 14 residues. Trimming shortened V by 1 base and J by 8 bases, and 12 bases separated the two germline ends. This CDR3 is CASSLELRVYEQFF. As DNA, the CDR3 is TGTGCCAGCAGCTTAGAACTCCGGGTTTATGAGCAGTTCTTC.